The 32 T cell receptor beta chains below were found in one sample sequenced in a study of molecular identifiers for immune sequencing clone quantification. TCRdb analysed the PCR reads with MiXCR anew, one entry per CDR3 protein. The data hold 13,000 or so distinct CDR3 sequences, with 18% observed a single time. Sequenced: naive CD8+ T cells from blood, with Jurkat cell RNA spiked in. This sample's subset: FACS-sorted CD8+CD4-CCR7+CD45RA+ naive T cells. These TCRs come from a human donor in good health. Some libraries in this study had Jurkat cell RNA spiked in.

About this clonotype itself: Its ends do not fully match the called genes, so a read error is possible. The chain carries TRBV4-1 and TRBJ2-3; maybe TRBD2 (6 bases). Looked up from germline, CDR1 is MGHRA and CDR2 is YSYEKL. The CDR3 length is 15 residues. The CDR3 here is CASGQFPGERDTQYF. CDR3 DNA sequence: TGCGCCAGCGGCCAATTCCCGGGGGAGCGGGATACGCAGTATTTT.

This clonotype is medium-sized (0.01 to 0.1%) by share. J is TRBJ2-3 and V is TRBV4-1; no reliable D call. Germline CDR1 is MGHRA and CDR2 is YSYEKL. V lost 0 bases and J 8 bases, leaving 12 bases between the germline ends. The CDR3 runs 14 residues. CDR3 sequence: CASSQEAGHGTQYF. The CDR3 DNA sequence: TGCGCCAGCAGCCAAGAGGCCGGCCATGGTACGCAGTATTTT.

This clonotype came up a few times. A much larger clone differs by one base, so this may be a read error. DNA of the CDR3: TGTGCCTGCAGCTCAGGGGCTAGCTACGAGCAGTACTTC. This sequence encodes CACSSGASYEQYF. V gene TRBV7-9 combines with J gene TRBJ2-7, with D perhaps matching TRBD1 (6 bases). The CDR3 runs 13 residues. Germline assignment: CDR1 SEHNR and CDR2 FQNEAQ (reference sequence).

This clonotype was seen ten or more times. V gene TRBV3-1 combines with J gene TRBJ2-6; D is tentatively TRBD1 or TRBD2 (5 bases each). CDR1 is LGHDT and CDR2 is YNNKEL in the germline V gene (reference sequence). With 8 bases removed from V and 1 base from J, the gap between germline ends came to 27 bases. The CDR3 has 20 residues. The CDR3 sequence: CASSYSRDHPTPSGANVLTF. The DNA of the CDR3 is TGTGCCAGCTCTTATTCCCGGGACCACCCGACCCCATCTGGGGCCAACGTCCTGACTTTC. The complete variable domain, with remaining parts taken from reference TRBV3-1 and TRBJ2-6, reads DTAVSQTPKYLVTQMGNDKSIKCEQNLGHDTMYWYKQDSKKFLKIMFSYNNKELIINETVPNRFSPKSPDKAHLNLHINSLELGDSAVYFCASSYSRDHPTPSGANVLTFGAGSRLTVL.

Details on this clonotype: One end of the junction fails to match germline, which may point to a read error. The chain joins TRBV7-3 to TRBJ1-1, with 9 bases aligning to TRBD1. The CDR3 runs 13 residues. The germline V gene has CDR1 SGHTA and CDR2 FQGTGA. CDR3 DNA: TGTGCCAGCAGCTCAACAGGGGGCACTGATGCTCTCTTT. The encoded protein is CASSSTGGTDALF. The full variable domain, in which reference TRBV7-3 and TRBJ1-1 provide the parts outside the CDR3, is GAGVSQTPSNKVTEKGKYVELRCDPISGHTALYWYRQSLGQGPEFLIYFQGTGAADDSGLPNDRFFAVRPEGSVSTLKIQRTERGDSAVYLCASSSTGGTDALFGQGTRLTVV.

V usage is TRBV12-3 or TRBV12-4 and J usage is TRBJ2-1; a possible D gene is TRBD1 (6 bases). V was clipped by 0 bases and J by 10 bases, with 19 bases between them. The CDR3 sequence is 16 residues long. The CDR3 nucleotides are TGTGCCAGCAGTTTAGCGGGGGCGGACTGGCTCAGGGAGCAGTTCTTC. This encodes CASSLAGADWLREQFF.

Sample share makes this clonotype medium-sized. The V call is TRBV20-1, the J call TRBJ2-3; 7 nucleotides line up with TRBD2. V dropped 0 bases and J dropped 8; count of bases not matched to a gene: 5. This CDR3 is 13 amino acids long. Germline values: CDR1 DFQATT, CDR2 SNEGSKA (reference sequence). The CDR3 here is CSAREGGSVTQYF. In nucleotides, the CDR3 is TGCAGTGCTAGAGAAGGCGGGAGCGTTACGCAGTATTTT.

This clonotype is labeled medium-sized. The chain combines TRBV4-3 with TRBJ2-7; 12 nucleotides agree with TRBD2. This CDR3 comprises 17 residues. Trimming removed 1 base from V and 7 bases from J; junction bases left unmatched: 11. The germline gives CDR1 LGHNA, CDR2 YSLEER. CDR3 DNA: TGCGCCAGCAGCCAAGGTTCTAGCGGGAGGGCCCTACGAGAGCAGTACTTC. It codes for CASSQGSSGRALREQYF.

This clonotype is deemed medium-sized (0.01 to 0.1%). This chain uses TRBV24-1 with TRBJ2-5; 9 bases line up with TRBD1. There are 15 residues in the CDR3. V dropped 2 bases and J dropped 2; count of bases not matched to a gene: 2. Germline-derived CDR1 and CDR2 are KGHDR and SFDVKD. The CDR3 coding sequence is TGTGCCACCAGTGATTGGGGACAGGGACAAGAGACCCAGTACTTC. This encodes CATSDWGQGQETQYF.

This clonotype came up a few times. This chain's CDR3 is CASSKEDREQYF. In nucleotides, the CDR3 is TGTGCCAGTAGCAAGGAGGATCGCGAGCAGTACTTC. The J gene is TRBJ2-7, the V gene TRBV19, with TRBD2 as a possible D gene (5 bases). This CDR3 spans 12 amino acids. The germline CDR1 and CDR2 sequences are LNHDA and SQIVND (reference sequence). With 6 bases removed from V and 6 bases from J, the gap between germline ends came to 12 bases.

Here the CDR3 DNA reads TGTGCCAGCAGCGAAACAGCCGGGACAGCTAACTATGGCTACACCTTC. Amino acids: CASSETAGTANYGYTF. The gene calls are TRBV7-9 and TRBJ1-2, with 7 bases identical to TRBD1. The junction had 9 bases not matched to a gene; V was cut back by 5 bases and J by 0 bases. Germline CDR1 and CDR2: SEHNR and FQNEAQ (reference sequence). The CDR3 sequence is 16 residues long.

In its sample, this clonotype was seen many times. The CDR3 loop reads CSARDGWAGEDTGELFF. CDR3 bases: TGCAGTGCTAGAGATGGGTGGGCGGGAGAGGACACCGGGGAGCTGTTTTTT. The chain joins TRBV20-1 to TRBJ2-2; 7 bases map to TRBD2. Germline CDR1 reads DFQATT; CDR2 reads SNEGSKA (reference sequence). Unmatched junction bases numbered 10, after V lost 0 bases and J lost 3 bases. The CDR3 has 17 residues.

By sample fraction, this clonotype is medium-sized. The rearrangement uses TRBV29-1 and TRBJ2-5; the D gene is possibly TRBD2 (6 bases). The CDR3 is 14 residues long. Germline V lookup: CDR1 SQVTM, CDR2 ANQGSEA. V dropped 2 bases and J dropped 1 base, with 11 bases sitting between them. The CDR3 region is CSVEWAGTQETQYF. The CDR3 DNA reads as TGCAGCGTTGAATGGGCGGGGACCCAAGAGACCCAGTACTTC.

This clonotype ranks as medium-sized. This chain joins TRBV10-3 and TRBJ2-7, with D tentatively TRBD2 (8 bases). With 5 bases removed from V and 2 bases from J, the gap between germline ends came to 19 bases. CDR1 is ENHRY and CDR2 is SYGVKD in the germline V gene. The CDR3 is 16 amino acids. CDR3 amino acids: CAISNRDSGGPYEQYF. The DNA for the CDR3 is TGTGCCATCAGTAACCGGGACAGCGGGGGACCCTACGAGCAGTACTTC.

For this clonotype: The CDR3 carries no conserved terminal phenylalanine or tryptophan, so it likely arises from a read error. V and J are TRBV28 and TRBJ2-7; TRBD1 is a possible D gene (5 bases). The CDR3 has 15 amino acids. Trimming left V 1 base short and J 0 bases short, with 10 bases between. Germline CDR1 reads MDHEN; CDR2 reads SYDVKM. CDR3 nucleotides: TGTGCCAGCAGTTTATCACCTGACAGCTCCTACGAGCAGTACCTC. Protein sequence: CASSLSPDSSYEQYL.

In its sample, this clonotype is medium-sized. This chain joins TRBV6-6 and TRBJ2-3; D is possibly TRBD2 (6 bases). CDR3 length: 15 residues. Trimming removed 10 bases from V and 3 bases from J, with 20 bases in between. Germline lookup yields CDR1 MNHNY and CDR2 SVGAGI (reference sequence). CDR3 loop: CAIPPRGGRTDTQYF. The CDR3 DNA sequence: TGTGCCATACCGCCTCGAGGTGGGAGGACAGATACGCAGTATTTT.

This clonotype ranks as medium-sized. The V and J genes are TRBV24-1 and TRBJ2-2; TRBD1 is a possible D gene (6 bases). The CDR3 has 17 residues. Trimming took off 1 base at V and 2 bases at J, with 13 bases between the two ends. CDR1 KGHDR and CDR2 SFDVKD come from the germline V gene. CDR3 protein: CATSDLLQGENTGELFF. The CDR3 coding sequence is TGTGCCACCAGTGATTTACTACAGGGTGAAAACACCGGGGAGCTGTTTTTT.

Points on this clonotype: With a much larger clone just one base away, this may be a read error. The chain links TRBV3-1 to TRBJ2-1; no reliable D call. Germline V gene lookup returns CDR1 LGHDT and CDR2 YNNKEL (reference sequence). This CDR3 spans 13 amino acids. Deletions cut 0 bases from V and 7 bases from J, with 7 bases between. For the CDR3, the DNA is TGTGCCAGCAGCCAAGATTCGTCGAATGAGCAGTTCTTC. Translating it yields CASSQDSSNEQFF.

This clonotype was seen ten or more times. This chain joins TRBV11-3 and TRBJ2-3; no firm D call. Looked up from germline, CDR1 is SGHNT and CDR2 is YENEEA. The CDR3 spans 14 residues. V dropped 5 bases and J dropped 3 bases, with 12 bases sitting between them. The CDR3 nucleotides read TGTGCCAGCAGCCCTCTGGACGGTACAGATACGCAGTATTTT. Translating gives CASSPLDGTDTQYF.

At least ten counts were recorded for this clonotype. This chain connects TRBV28 to TRBJ1-4; 7 bases are a match to TRBD1. From germline, CDR1 is MDHEN and CDR2 SYDVKM. The CDR3 contains 14 residues. V gave up 10 bases and J gave up 8 bases; unmatched junction bases: 13. This CDR3 is CATSQGTRWEKLFF. DNA of the CDR3: TGTGCCACTTCACAGGGGACAAGATGGGAAAAACTGTTTTTT.

This clonotype was seen at least ten times. The genes are TRBV5-1 and TRBJ1-2, with unresolved D. Germline CDR1 is SGHRS and CDR2 is YFSETQ. The CDR3 totals 14 residues. V lost 4 bases and J lost 0, with 10 bases in between. CDR3 DNA: TGCGCCAGCAGCGCGCAATCAGCTAACTATGGCTACACCTTC. Translating gives CASSAQSANYGYTF. The whole variable domain, remainder taken from reference TRBV5-1 and TRBJ1-2, is KAGVTQTPRYLIKTRGQQVTLSCSPISGHRSVSWYQQTPGQGLQFLFEYFSETQRNKGNFPGRFSGRQFSNSRSEMNVSTLELGDSALYLCASSAQSANYGYTFGSGTRLTVV.

This clonotype has a count of ten or more. This chain joins TRBV6-2 or TRBV6-3 and TRBJ2-7; 11 bases match TRBD2. CDR1 is MNHEY and CDR2 is SVGEGT in the germline V gene. CDR3 length: 17 amino acids. V was clipped by 1 base and J by 8 bases; unmatched bases: 13. CDR3 protein: CASSYLLAGGATLKQYF. The DNA of the CDR3 is TGTGCCAGCAGTTACTTGCTAGCGGGAGGAGCCACTTTGAAGCAGTACTTC.

This clonotype came up once. The junction differs from germline at one of its ends, possibly a read error. This chain connects TRBV9 to TRBJ1-3; tentatively, D is TRBD1 (5 bases). Germline V gene data show CDR1 as SGDLS and CDR2 as YYNGEE. CDR3 length: 18 residues. CDR3 nucleotide sequence: TGTGCCAGCAGCGCGTATCATGGGGCGCGAGGATCTGGAAACGCCATATATTTT. Protein sequence: CASSAYHGARGSGNAIYF.

With regard to this clonotype: A read error may explain this, as a much larger clone is one base away. The CDR3 here is CASGFSAGQESYEQYF. The CDR3 DNA sequence: TGTGCCAGCGGTTTCTCCGCCGGACAGGAGAGCTACGAGCAGTACTTC. The chain has TRBV27 and TRBJ2-7, with 7 bases lining up with TRBD1. The CDR3 has 16 residues. CDR1 MNHEY and CDR2 SMNVEV come from the germline V gene (reference sequence).

This clonotype was picked up many times. The chain combines TRBV4-1 with TRBJ1-5; possibly TRBD1 for D (5 bases). CDR1 and CDR2 from the germline V gene are MGHRA and YSYEKL. The CDR3 contains 15 residues. Trimming took off 0 bases at V and 7 bases at J, with 13 bases between the two ends. The CDR3 DNA sequence: TGCGCCAGCAGCCAAGACCAGGGAGGGAGCCAGCCCCAGCATTTT. This gives the protein CASSQDQGGSQPQHF.

The chain is built from TRBV7-6 and TRBJ2-1; no firm D call. V dropped 1 base and J dropped 0 bases, with 10 bases sitting between them. Germline values: CDR1 SGHVS, CDR2 FNYEAQ. The CDR3 runs to 16 residues. The CDR3: CASSLDPESSYNEQFF. The CDR3 bases are TGTGCCAGCAGCTTAGATCCGGAAAGCTCCTACAATGAGCAGTTCTTC.

By sample share, this clonotype is medium-sized. The chain has TRBV6-1 and TRBJ2-3; the D gene is possibly TRBD2 (5 bases). From germline, CDR1 is MNHNS and CDR2 SASEGT. Trimming stripped 2 bases from V and 0 bases from J, with 9 bases between. This CDR3 contains 15 residues. The CDR3 here is CASSELRTSTDTQYF. CDR3 coding DNA: TGTGCCAGCAGTGAATTGAGGACTAGCACAGATACGCAGTATTTT.

This clonotype occurred a few times. V usage is TRBV27 and J usage is TRBJ2-7, with 7 bases matching TRBD1. The CDR3 is made up of 14 amino acids. Germline-derived CDR1 and CDR2 are MNHEY and SMNVEV (reference sequence). V dropped 6 bases and J dropped 2; count of bases not matched to a gene: 7. CDR3 amino acids: CASSQGVQTYEQYF. DNA of the CDR3: TGTGCCAGCAGCCAGGGGGTTCAAACCTACGAGCAGTACTTC.

As concerns this clonotype: One junction end does not reproduce the germline sequence, and a read error may be involved. The rearrangement links TRBV14 to TRBJ2-7; D gene unclear. The CDR3 is 14 amino acids. Germline V gives CDR1 SGHDN, CDR2 FVKESK. This CDR3 is CASSQVDVGHEQCF. The CDR3 bases are TGTGCCAGCAGCCAAGTGGATGTGGGCCACGAGCAGTGCTTC.

V gene TRBV15 combines with J gene TRBJ2-2; 12 bases align to TRBD2. CDR1 and CDR2 from the germline V gene are LNHNV and YYDKDF (reference sequence). V lost 8 bases to trimming and J lost 1 base; unmatched junction nucleotides: 8. The CDR3 runs 17 residues. CDR3 bases: TGTGCCACCGACGAGACTAGCGGGGGTATGAACACCGGGGAGCTGTTTTTT. It specifies CATDETSGGMNTGELFF.

By share of the sample, this clonotype is medium-sized. A read error may account for a junction end that differs from germline. The chain uses TRBV7-7 and TRBJ2-3; 7 nucleotides match TRBD2. Germline-derived CDR1 and CDR2 are SSHAT and FNYEAQ (reference sequence). The CDR3 consists of 15 residues. The CDR3 sequence: CASSPLAGGTDTQYF. In nucleotides, the CDR3 is TGTGCTAGCAGCCCTCTCGCGGGAGGCACAGATACGCAGTATTTT.

This clonotype counts as medium-sized. The CDR3 DNA follows: TGTGCCAGCAGTCGAATACAGGAGAACACCGGGGAGCTGTTTTTT. Amino acids: CASSRIQENTGELFF. The V and J genes are TRBV28 and TRBJ2-2; TRBD1 might be the D (5 bases). The CDR3 loop spans 15 amino acids. From germline, CDR1 is MDHEN and CDR2 SYDVKM. Trimming removed 5 bases from V and 1 base from J, with 11 bases in between.